A single sample gave rise to the 17 T cell receptor beta chains below, sequenced in a study of response to subunit inactivated influenza vaccine. TCRdb recomputed calls from the RT-PCR reads with MiXCR, one row per CDR3 protein. The sample yields about 650,000 distinct CDR3 sequences, more than 15% seen once. The source was PBMCs from blood, collected 11 to 12 days after vaccination. These receptors were collected from a man between 45 and 60 years old who received an inactivated influenza vaccine.

The J gene is TRBJ2-1, the V gene TRBV5-1; 13 bases are a match to TRBD2. Germline trimming cut 4 bases from V and 5 bases from J; bases unmatched to any gene: 12. From germline, CDR1 is SGHRS and CDR2 YFSETQ. The CDR3 is 18 residues long. The CDR3 DNA reads TGCGCCAGCAGCCTGATACGCGGGACTAGCGGGACCCACAATGAGCAGTTCTTC. Amino acid sequence: CASSLIRGTSGTHNEQFF. Full variable domain (outside the CDR3, taken from reference TRBV5-1 and TRBJ2-1): KAGVTQTPRYLIKTRGQQVTLSCSPISGHRSVSWYQQTPGQGLQFLFEYFSETQRNKGNFPGRFSGRQFSNSRSEMNVSTLELGDSALYLCASSLIRGTSGTHNEQFFGPGTRLTVL.

This clonotype was detected only a few times. The V call is TRBV2, the J call TRBJ2-7; D is undetermined. This CDR3 contains 14 residues. Trimming shortened V by 7 bases and J by 0 bases, and 13 bases separated the two germline ends. Germline CDR1 reads SNHLY; CDR2 reads FYNNEI. CDR3 sequence (DNA): TGTGCCAGCACCCTTCCCGAAAGCTCCTACGAGCAGTACTTC. Encoded protein: CASTLPESSYEQYF.

This clonotype occurred a few times. The rearrangement links TRBV10-2 to TRBJ2-2; TRBD2 might be the D (6 bases). Per the germline V gene, CDR1 is WSHSY and CDR2 is SAAADI. V gave up 4 bases and J gave up 4 bases, with 13 bases separating them. The CDR3 is 15 residues long. This chain's CDR3 is CASSVTGTPTGELFF. DNA of the CDR3: TGCGCCAGCAGTGTAACCGGGACTCCCACCGGGGAGCTGTTTTTT.

This clonotype occurred a few times. The chain carries TRBV7-9 and TRBJ2-2, with TRBD1 matching 12 bases. The ends lost 5 bases at V and 7 bases at J; junction bases unmatched: 8. Germline CDR1 SEHNR, CDR2 FQNEAQ (reference sequence). The CDR3 covers 16 residues. CDR3 sequence: CASSPGTGGFFGELFF. CDR3 nucleotide sequence: TGTGCCAGCAGCCCTGGGACAGGGGGCTTCTTCGGGGAGCTGTTTTTT. The whole variable domain, remainder taken from reference TRBV7-9 and TRBJ2-2, is DTGVSQNPRHKITKRGQNVTFRCDPISEHNRLYWYRQTLGQGPEFLTYFQNEAQLEKSRLLSDRFSAERPKGSFSTLEIQRTEQGDSAMYLCASSPGTGGFFGELFFGEGSRLTVL.

This clonotype has at least ten counts. The V call is TRBV7-9, the J call TRBJ2-5; D gene ambiguous. Trimming took off 3 bases at V and 5 bases at J, with 4 bases between the two ends. The CDR3 is 11 residues long. CDR1 is SEHNR and CDR2 is FQNEAQ in the germline V gene (reference sequence). CDR3 protein: CASSFSETQYF. The CDR3, as DNA: TGTGCCAGCAGCTTCTCTGAGACCCAGTACTTC.

The CDR3 is CASSPDSPGNTIYF. Written as DNA, the CDR3 is TGTGCCAGCAGCCCCGATAGCCCAGGAAACACCATATATTTT. This chain links TRBV9 with TRBJ1-3; D not certain. V dropped 4 bases and J dropped 4 bases, with 12 bases sitting between them. CDR3 length equals 14 residues. Germline CDR1 SGDLS, CDR2 YYNGEE.

The CDR3 reads CASSQIGTGYGYTF. The CDR3 nucleotides are TGTGCCAGCAGCCAAATCGGGACAGGGTATGGCTACACCTTC. The chain combines TRBV3-1 with TRBJ1-2, with 9 bases that match TRBD1. CDR1 LGHDT and CDR2 YNNKEL come from the germline V gene (reference sequence). This CDR3 region has 14 residues. Losses at the gene ends were 2 bases for V and 5 bases for J; bases not matched to a gene: 3. Combining the CDR3 with reference TRBV3-1 and TRBJ1-2 gives the whole variable domain DTAVSQTPKYLVTQMGNDKSIKCEQNLGHDTMYWYKQDSKKFLKIMFSYNNKELIINETVPNRFSPKSPDKAHLNLHINSLELGDSAVYFCASSQIGTGYGYTFGSGTRLTVV.

In its sample, this clonotype was seen a few times. The chain has TRBV7-9 and TRBJ2-1; 7 bases agree with TRBD2. The V segment lost 5 bases and the J segment 6 bases; nucleotides outside the gene matches: 10. From germline, CDR1 is SEHNR and CDR2 FQNEAQ (reference sequence). The CDR3 covers 15 residues. DNA for the CDR3: TGTGCCAGCAGCCCCGGACTAGTCCGCCCCAATGAGCAGTTCTTC. Translation: CASSPGLVRPNEQFF.

This clonotype was seen a few times. This chain connects TRBV5-6 to TRBJ1-3; weak D call: TRBD1 (6 bases). CDR1 is SGHDT and CDR2 is YYEEEE in the germline V gene. The CDR3 runs 14 residues. V gave up 3 bases and J gave up 2 bases, with 9 bases separating them. As DNA, the CDR3 is TGTGCCAGCAGCTCAAACAGGGCTGGAAACACCATATATTTT. This gives the protein CASSSNRAGNTIYF.

The chain links TRBV15 to TRBJ2-3; 12 positions match TRBD2. The V segment lost 2 bases and the J segment 2 bases; nucleotides outside the gene matches: 8. Germline V gives CDR1 LNHNV, CDR2 YYDKDF (reference sequence). The CDR3 is 18 amino acids. The CDR3 protein is CATSRSPTSGRYTDTQYF. In DNA, the CDR3 is TGTGCCACCAGCAGATCCCCTACTAGCGGGAGGTACACAGATACGCAGTATTTT.

The chain uses TRBV28 and TRBJ2-1; D is possibly TRBD1 (6 bases). CDR1 MDHEN and CDR2 SYDVKM come from the germline V gene. Trimming took off 5 bases at V and 4 bases at J, with 12 bases between the two ends. The CDR3 runs to 14 residues. CDR3 amino acids: CASSRAGEYNEQFF. CDR3 nucleotides: TGTGCCAGCAGTAGGGCAGGGGAATACAATGAGCAGTTCTTC.

This clonotype was picked up a small number of times. DNA of the CDR3: TGTGCCAGCTCACGCCAGGGGGAAGAAGCTTTCTTT. Protein product: CASSRQGEEAFF. The V call is TRBV18, the J call TRBJ1-1, with 7 positions matching TRBD1. The CDR3 runs to 12 residues. With 4 bases clipped from V and 8 bases from J, the junction kept 4 bases outside the gene matches. Germline loops: CDR1 KGHSH, CDR2 LQKENI.

This clonotype was detected a few times. The chain joins TRBV6-2 or TRBV6-3 to TRBJ2-6; D is unclear. The V end lost 0 bases, the J end lost 0 bases, and 18 bases lay between the germline ends. Germline V gene sequence: CDR1 MNHEY, CDR2 SVGEGT. There are 20 residues in the CDR3. The CDR3 is CASSYSGRLLANSGANVLTF. The CDR3 DNA reads TGTGCCAGCAGTTACTCCGGACGCCTGCTGGCGAACTCTGGGGCCAACGTCCTGACTTTC.

V and J are TRBV9 and TRBJ2-2; 11 bases agree with TRBD2. This CDR3 contains 16 residues. With 3 bases clipped from V and 4 bases from J, the junction kept 5 bases outside the gene matches. Looked up from germline, CDR1 is SGDLS and CDR2 is YYNGEE. The CDR3 region is CASSAPSGGITGELFF. The CDR3 nucleotides read TGTGCCAGCAGCGCGCCTAGCGGGGGGATCACCGGGGAGCTGTTTTTT.

This clonotype is termed medium-sized. This sequence joins TRBV19 and TRBJ1-2; D possibly corresponds to TRBD1 (6 bases). The CDR3 has 16 residues. V dropped 4 bases and J dropped 10 bases, with 25 bases sitting between them. Germline CDR1 and CDR2: LNHDA and SQIVND (reference sequence). CDR3 DNA: TGTGCCAGTAGTACCCCCCTATTACAGGGAAGGAGAGACTACACCTTC. This gives the protein CASSTPLLQGRRDYTF.

This clonotype was recorded a few times. The chain carries TRBV12-3 or TRBV12-4 and TRBJ1-5, with no clear D. The V gene lost 7 bases and the J gene lost 9 bases, with 19 bases spanning the gap. The CDR3 runs 14 residues. CDR3 amino acids: CASMAAGWVWPQHF. CDR3 nucleotide sequence: TGTGCCAGCATGGCCGCAGGCTGGGTTTGGCCCCAGCATTTT.

The rearrangement joins TRBV20-1 to TRBJ2-7; D may be TRBD1 (5 bases). Deletions cut 5 bases from V and 2 bases from J, with 16 bases between. CDR1 is DFQATT and CDR2 is SNEGSKA in the germline V gene (reference sequence). The CDR3 totals 14 residues. The CDR3 loop reads CSAPTTDLAYEQYF. CDR3 DNA: TGCAGTGCTCCCACGACAGACTTGGCCTACGAGCAGTACTTC.